This TCR beta chain was retrieved from a study of blood T cells in healthy people across ages. Healthy Caucasians from Russia aged roughly 6 to 90 served as donors. V gave up 3 bases and J gave up 9 bases, with 14 bases separating them. This CDR3 is built from 12 residues. Per germline, CDR1 DFQATT and CDR2 SNEGSKA (reference sequence). Overall study results and limits: Older age went with lower TCR beta diversity per million T cells, in a roughly linear way.

A sample-barcoded 5' primer and a J-beta primer mix were used in a second PCR of roughly 6 to 11 cycles. TCRdb reanalysed the 5' RACE reads using MiXCR and keeps one entry per CDR3 protein. The sample consists of hundreds of thousands of distinct CDR3 sequences, over 45% of them appearing once. This clonotype was recorded a few times. Its antigen is not known. Input material: blood. This chain connects TRBV20-1 to TRBJ1-1; the D is unclear. The receptor was derived from a woman aged 55-69 years in good health. CDR3 sequence: CSASSFTGQAFF. CDR3 sequence (DNA): TGCAGTGCTAGTTCTTTCACGGGCCAAGCTTTCTTT.